This T cell receptor (beta chain) was identified during a study of T cell responses to AZD1222 COVID-19 vaccine (dated by TCRdb to about 2021). Regarding the study in general: Because spike-specific TCR depth and breadth did not differ between the two schedules, AZD1222 recipients who got a second dose at roughly 4 weeks were pooled with those who got a second dose at roughly 12 weeks. TCR sequencing was performed for 230 to 250 trial participants, of whom about 200 were given two doses of AZD1222 and around 25 were given two doses of MenACWY control vaccine. Trial participants were enrolled by age into 18-55, 56-69 and 70-plus year subgroups, with about 150, 27 and 61 TCR-sequenced participants respectively. Overall study results and their limits: In the small 56-69-year group, the increase in depth fell short of significance, most likely because of low power. Vaccine-associated CD4 TCRs spanned the whole spike protein, with dominant responses in regions 160-218 and 743-854. Epitopes outside the regions mutated in the B.1.351 and B.1.1.7 variants were reportedly recognized by nearly half of the unique spike-specific TCRs. Because no day 14 peak-response samples were available, the repertoires could be characterized only after the peak T cell response. Most participants were white British and females outnumbered males, and the authors suggested that clonal diversity may have been underestimated. After two AZD1222 doses, both the breadth and the depth of spike-specific TCRs were significantly higher than at day 0 and than in MenACWY recipients. Only five or six AZD1222 recipients were SARS-CoV-2 seropositive at baseline, limiting conclusions about previously exposed vaccinees.

As to this clone: Its antigen specificity is not known. No base-level quality is on record; no much larger clone is a single base apart.

CDR1 and CDR2 were assigned from the germline V gene as SGHTA and FQGTGA. The V and J ends are trimmed by 5 bases and 7 bases, leaving 9 bases between them. From the cysteine through the phenylalanine, the CDR3 covers 13 amino acids. Only CDR3 DNA remains: 39 bases, in frame from the first base. The CDR3 regions of human TCRbeta chains were analyzed by immunosequencing. In the original analysis: Repertoire TCRs were matched against a reference library of SARS-CoV-2-specific TCRs generated with the MIRA antigen-specificity platform. Breadth was defined as the fraction of unique TCRs that were SARS-CoV-2-associated. Depth was defined as the fraction of total T cells that were SARS-CoV-2-associated. Using the MIRA data, each spike-specific TCR was assigned both to the spike region to which the TCR was reactive and to a CD4 or CD8 class. Log10-transformed breadth and depth values were compared by one-way ANOVA with Sidak's multiple comparisons tests. TCRdb re-hosts the immuneACCESS table, in-frame sequences only. Its copies lack some clones; in the studies checked, an unresolved V gene accounts for under half of them, and the cause for the rest is not known. That table supplies the V and J calls and clone size; D and trimming were determined from the DNA. The sample profile shows 130,000 to 150,000 clones; about 91% of them were found once. Clones ranked in the top ten supply under 2% of the sample.

The label giving this sample's time point can be read as: baseline before first vaccination. The vaccinee samples were drawn from two UK trials, COV001 and COV002, one of which was a single-blind randomized controlled phase 2/3 trial testing AZD1222 (ChAdOx1 nCoV-19) in healthy adults. For TCRbeta chain sequencing, PBMC samples from trial participants were taken at day 0 and at day 28 after the second dose. The sequence derives from an adult in good health. The chain joins TRBV7-3 to TRBJ1-6, with no reliable assignment of the D segment. The source material was peripheral blood, sampled on day 0 of AZD1222 vaccination. The CDR3 reads CASSPGLNSPLHF. In nucleotides, the sequence is TGTGCCAGCAGCCCCGGACTGAATTCACCCCTCCACTTT.